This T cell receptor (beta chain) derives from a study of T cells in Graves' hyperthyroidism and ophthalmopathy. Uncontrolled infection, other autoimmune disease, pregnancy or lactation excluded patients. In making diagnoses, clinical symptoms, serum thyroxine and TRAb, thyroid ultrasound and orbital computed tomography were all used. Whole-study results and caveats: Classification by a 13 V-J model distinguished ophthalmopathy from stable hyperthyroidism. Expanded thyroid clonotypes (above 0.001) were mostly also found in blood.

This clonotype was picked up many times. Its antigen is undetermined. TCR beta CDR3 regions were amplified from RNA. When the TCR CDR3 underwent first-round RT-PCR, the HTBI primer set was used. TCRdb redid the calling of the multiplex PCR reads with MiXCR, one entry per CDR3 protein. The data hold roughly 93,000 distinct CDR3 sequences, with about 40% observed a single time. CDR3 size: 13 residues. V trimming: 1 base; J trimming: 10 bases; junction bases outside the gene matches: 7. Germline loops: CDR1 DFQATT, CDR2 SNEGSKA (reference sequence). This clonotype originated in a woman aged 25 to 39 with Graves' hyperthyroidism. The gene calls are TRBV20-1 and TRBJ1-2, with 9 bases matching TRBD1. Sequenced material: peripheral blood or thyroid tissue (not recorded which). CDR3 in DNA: TGCAGTGCTAGAGCAAACAGGGGGCTTCTCTACACCTTC. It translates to CSARANRGLLYTF.